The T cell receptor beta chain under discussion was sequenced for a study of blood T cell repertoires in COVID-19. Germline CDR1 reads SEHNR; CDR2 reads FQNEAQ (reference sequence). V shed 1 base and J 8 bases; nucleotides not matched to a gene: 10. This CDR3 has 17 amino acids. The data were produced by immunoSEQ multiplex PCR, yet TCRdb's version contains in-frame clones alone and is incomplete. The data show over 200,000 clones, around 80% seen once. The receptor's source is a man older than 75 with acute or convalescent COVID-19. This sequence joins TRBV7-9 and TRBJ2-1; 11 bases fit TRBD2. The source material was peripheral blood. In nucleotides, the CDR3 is TGTGCCAGCAGCTTAGAGGCAGGTAGCGGGAGGGCTCATGAGCAGTTCTTC. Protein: CASSLEAGSGRAHEQFF.